The source of this T cell receptor (beta chain) is a study of CD8 T cells in Susac syndrome. Comments on this clonotype: No antigen is known for it.

Random hexamers served to reverse transcribe about 0.5 to 1 ug RNA. Amplification of TCR beta CDR3 used immunoSEQ multiplex PCR across 54 Vbeta and 13 Jbeta. TCRdb ran MiXCR on the immunoSEQ multiplex PCR reads and lists one entry per CDR3 protein. The sample lists 150,000 to 250,000 distinct CDR3 sequences; about 95% were seen once. The study's findings and limits: An acknowledgment was made by the study that its TCR sequencing and HLA analysis involved relatively few individuals.

There are 15 residues in the CDR3. The germline gives CDR1 SGHNT, CDR2 YYREEE (reference sequence). With V trimmed by 5 bases and J by 6 bases, 14 bases remained unmatched. Each multiple sclerosis control was a treatment-naive patient with relapsing-remitting disease that was either stable or active. Negative isolation was applied to CD8+ and CD4+ T cells, and FACS enrichment was applied to TEMRA cells. The TCR originated in a human donor with multiple sclerosis. The sequenced sample consisted of CD4+ T cells from PBMCs. The chain couples TRBV5-4 to TRBJ2-7; TRBD1 matches 7 bases. The CDR3 is CASSRDRASVGEQYF. The DNA for the CDR3 is TGTGCCAGCAGTCGCGACAGGGCCAGTGTGGGCGAGCAGTACTTC.